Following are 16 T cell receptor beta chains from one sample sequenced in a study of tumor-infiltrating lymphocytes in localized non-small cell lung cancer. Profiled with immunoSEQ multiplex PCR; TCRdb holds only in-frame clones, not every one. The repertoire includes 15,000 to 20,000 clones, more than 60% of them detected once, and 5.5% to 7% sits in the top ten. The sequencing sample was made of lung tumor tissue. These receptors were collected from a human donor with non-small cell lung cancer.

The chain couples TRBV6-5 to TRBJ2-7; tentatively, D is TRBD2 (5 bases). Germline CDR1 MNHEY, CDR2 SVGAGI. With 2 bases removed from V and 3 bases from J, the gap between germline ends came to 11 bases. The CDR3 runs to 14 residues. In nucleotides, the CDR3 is TGTGCCAGCAGTTACACGAGAGGAGGCTACGAGCAGTACTTC. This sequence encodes CASSYTRGGYEQYF.

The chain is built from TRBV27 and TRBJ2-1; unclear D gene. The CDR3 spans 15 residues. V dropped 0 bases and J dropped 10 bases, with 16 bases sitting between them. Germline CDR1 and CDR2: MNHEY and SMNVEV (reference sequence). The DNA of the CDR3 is TGTGCCAGCAGTTTATCCCATAGTAGCCGGAGAGAGCAGTTCTTC. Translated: CASSLSHSSRREQFF.

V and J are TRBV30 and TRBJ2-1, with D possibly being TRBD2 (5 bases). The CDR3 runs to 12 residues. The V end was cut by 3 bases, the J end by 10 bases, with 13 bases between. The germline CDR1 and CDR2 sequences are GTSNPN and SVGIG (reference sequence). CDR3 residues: CAWSQNTGEQFF. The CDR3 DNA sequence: TGTGCCTGGAGCCAAAACACGGGGGAGCAGTTCTTC.

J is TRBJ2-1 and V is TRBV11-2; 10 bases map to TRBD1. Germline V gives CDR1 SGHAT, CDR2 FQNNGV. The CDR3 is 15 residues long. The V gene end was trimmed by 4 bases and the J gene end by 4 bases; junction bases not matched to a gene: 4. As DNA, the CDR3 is TGTGCCAGCAGCTGGGGGACAGGGGCTTACAATGAGCAGTTCTTC. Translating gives CASSWGTGAYNEQFF. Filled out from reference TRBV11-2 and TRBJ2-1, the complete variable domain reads EAGVAQSPRYKIIEKRQSVAFWCNPISGHATLYWYQQILGQGPKLLIQFQNNGVVDDSQLPKDRFSAERLKGVDSTLKIQPAKLEDSAVYLCASSWGTGAYNEQFFGPGTRLTVL.

This chain's CDR3 is CASSSQRQETQYF. CDR3 coding DNA: TGTGCCAGCAGCTCTCAGCGGCAAGAGACCCAGTACTTC. The chain is built from TRBV11-2 and TRBJ2-5, with D possibly matching TRBD2 (5 bases). The CDR3 has 13 amino acids. Trimming left V 4 bases short and J 2 bases short, with 8 bases between. Germline V gives CDR1 SGHAT, CDR2 FQNNGV.

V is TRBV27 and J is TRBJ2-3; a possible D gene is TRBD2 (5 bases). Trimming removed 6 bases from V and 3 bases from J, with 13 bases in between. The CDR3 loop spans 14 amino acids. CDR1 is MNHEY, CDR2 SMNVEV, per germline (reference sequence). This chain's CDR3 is CASRAFGVTDTQYF. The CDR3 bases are TGTGCCAGCAGAGCCTTCGGGGTTACAGATACGCAGTATTTT.

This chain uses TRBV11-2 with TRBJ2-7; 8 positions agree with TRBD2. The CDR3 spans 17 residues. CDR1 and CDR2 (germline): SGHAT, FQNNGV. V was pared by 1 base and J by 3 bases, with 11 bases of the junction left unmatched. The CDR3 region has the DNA TGTGCCAGCAGCTTAGCCCTGTCCCTAGCGGGCATCTACGAGCAGTACTTC. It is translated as CASSLALSLAGIYEQYF. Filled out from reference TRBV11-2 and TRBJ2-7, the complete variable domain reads EAGVAQSPRYKIIEKRQSVAFWCNPISGHATLYWYQQILGQGPKLLIQFQNNGVVDDSQLPKDRFSAERLKGVDSTLKIQPAKLEDSAVYLCASSLALSLAGIYEQYFGPGTRLTVT.

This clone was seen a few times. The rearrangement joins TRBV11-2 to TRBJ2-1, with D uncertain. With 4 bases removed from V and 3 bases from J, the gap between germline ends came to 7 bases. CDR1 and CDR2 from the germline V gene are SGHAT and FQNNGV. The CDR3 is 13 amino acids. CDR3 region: CASSWVGYNEQFF. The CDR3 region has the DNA TGTGCCAGCAGCTGGGTAGGCTACAATGAGCAGTTCTTC. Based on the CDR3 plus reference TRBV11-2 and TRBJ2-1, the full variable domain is EAGVAQSPRYKIIEKRQSVAFWCNPISGHATLYWYQQILGQGPKLLIQFQNNGVVDDSQLPKDRFSAERLKGVDSTLKIQPAKLEDSAVYLCASSWVGYNEQFFGPGTRLTVL.

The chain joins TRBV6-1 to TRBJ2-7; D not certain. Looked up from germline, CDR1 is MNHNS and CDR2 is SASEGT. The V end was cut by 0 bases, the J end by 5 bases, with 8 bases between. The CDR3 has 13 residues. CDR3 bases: TGTGCCAGCAGTGAAGCCGAGTACAACGAGCAGTACTTC. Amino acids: CASSEAEYNEQYF.

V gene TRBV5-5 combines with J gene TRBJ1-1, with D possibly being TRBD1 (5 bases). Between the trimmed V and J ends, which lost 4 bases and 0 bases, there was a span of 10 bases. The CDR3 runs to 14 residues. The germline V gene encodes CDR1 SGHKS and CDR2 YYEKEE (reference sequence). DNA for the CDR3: TGTGCCAGCAGCCGGGGACTCATGAACACTGAAGCTTTCTTT. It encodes CASSRGLMNTEAFF.

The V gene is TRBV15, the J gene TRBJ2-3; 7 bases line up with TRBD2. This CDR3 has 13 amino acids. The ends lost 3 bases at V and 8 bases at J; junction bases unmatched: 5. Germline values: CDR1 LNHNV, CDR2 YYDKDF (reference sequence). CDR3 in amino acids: CATSSIAGSTQYF. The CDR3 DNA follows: TGTGCCACCAGCAGTATAGCGGGTAGTACGCAGTATTTT.

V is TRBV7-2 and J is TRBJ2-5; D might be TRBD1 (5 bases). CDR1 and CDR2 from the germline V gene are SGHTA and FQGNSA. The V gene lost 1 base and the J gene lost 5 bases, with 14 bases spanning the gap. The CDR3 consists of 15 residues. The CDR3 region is CASSLEQDSLETQYF. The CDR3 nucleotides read TGTGCCAGCAGCTTAGAACAGGATTCTTTGGAGACCCAGTACTTC. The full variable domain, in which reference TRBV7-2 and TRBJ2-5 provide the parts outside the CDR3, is GAGVSQSPSNKVTEKGKDVELRCDPISGHTALYWYRQSLGQGLEFLIYFQGNSAPDKSGLPSDRFSAERTGGSVSTLTIQRTQQEDSAVYLCASSLEQDSLETQYFGPGTRLLVL.

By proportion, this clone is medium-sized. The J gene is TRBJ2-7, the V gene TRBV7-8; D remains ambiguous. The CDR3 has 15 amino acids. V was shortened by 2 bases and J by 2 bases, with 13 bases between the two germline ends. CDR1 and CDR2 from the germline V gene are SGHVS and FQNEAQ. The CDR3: CASSLSALTPYEQYF. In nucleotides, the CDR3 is TGTGCCAGCAGCTTATCGGCCCTCACTCCCTACGAGCAGTACTTC.

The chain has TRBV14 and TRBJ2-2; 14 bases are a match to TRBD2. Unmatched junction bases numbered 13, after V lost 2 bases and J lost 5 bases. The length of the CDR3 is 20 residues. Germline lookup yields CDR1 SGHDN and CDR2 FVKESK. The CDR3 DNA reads TGTGCCAGCAGCCAACAGACTAGCGGGAGGGCTGAATTTTGGACCGGGGAGCTGTTTTTT. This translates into CASSQQTSGRAEFWTGELFF.

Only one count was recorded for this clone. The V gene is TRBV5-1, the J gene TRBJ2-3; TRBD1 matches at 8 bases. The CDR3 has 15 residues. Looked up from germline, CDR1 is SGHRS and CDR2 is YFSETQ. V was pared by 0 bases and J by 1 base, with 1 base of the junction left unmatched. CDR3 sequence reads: CASSLGGQGTDTQYF. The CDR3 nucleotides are TGCGCCAGCAGCTTGGGGGGACAGGGCACAGATACGCAGTATTTT.

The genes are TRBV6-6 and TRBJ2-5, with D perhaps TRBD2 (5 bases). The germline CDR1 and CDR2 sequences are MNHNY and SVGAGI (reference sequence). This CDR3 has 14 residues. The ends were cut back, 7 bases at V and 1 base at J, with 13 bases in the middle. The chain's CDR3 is CASTQSRGQETQYF. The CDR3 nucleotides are TGTGCCAGCACCCAGTCCCGGGGCCAAGAGACCCAGTACTTC.